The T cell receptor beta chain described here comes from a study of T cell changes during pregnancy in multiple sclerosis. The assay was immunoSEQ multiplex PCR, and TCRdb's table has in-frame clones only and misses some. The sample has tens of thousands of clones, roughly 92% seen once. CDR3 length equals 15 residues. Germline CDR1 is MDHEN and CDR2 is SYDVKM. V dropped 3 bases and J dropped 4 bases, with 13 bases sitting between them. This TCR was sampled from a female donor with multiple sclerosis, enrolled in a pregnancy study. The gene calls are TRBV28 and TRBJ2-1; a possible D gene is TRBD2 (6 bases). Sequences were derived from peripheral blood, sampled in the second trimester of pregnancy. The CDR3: CASSLGGASYNEQFF. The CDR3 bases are TGTGCCAGCAGTTTGGGGGGAGCTTCATACAATGAGCAGTTCTTC.